One sample yielded the 9 T cell receptor beta chains listed below, sequenced in a study of blood T cell repertoires in COVID-19 (TCRdb year 2020). The library was produced with the immunoSEQ multiplex PCR assay. In TCRdb, the immuneACCESS table is reduced to in-frame sequences with V and J assigned. These tables do not hold every clone; where another copy was compared, an unresolved V gene accounts for under half, and the others remain unexplained. Counted in this sample were a few hundred thousand clones; 70% to 90% of them appeared once. The top ten clonotypes cover about 2.2% of the sample. The sequenced sample consisted of peripheral blood. These receptors came from a woman aged 50 to 65 with acute or convalescent COVID-19.

The chain couples TRBV11-2 to TRBJ1-4, with D maybe TRBD1 (6 bases). V was shortened by 4 bases and J by 4 bases, with 13 bases between the two germline ends. Germline values: CDR1 SGHAT, CDR2 FQNNGV. The CDR3 runs to 15 residues. The CDR3 DNA is TGTGCCAGCAGCTCAGGGGTCGGCTTTAATGAAAAACTGTTTTTT. It is translated as CASSSGVGFNEKLFF. The full variable domain, rest sourced from reference TRBV11-2 and TRBJ1-4, is EAGVAQSPRYKIIEKRQSVAFWCNPISGHATLYWYQQILGQGPKLLIQFQNNGVVDDSQLPKDRFSAERLKGVDSTLKIQPAKLEDSAVYLCASSSGVGFNEKLFFGSGTQLSVL.

The V call is TRBV7-2, the J call TRBJ2-1; tentatively, D is TRBD1 (6 bases). The length of the CDR3 is 19 residues. Germline V gives CDR1 SGHTA, CDR2 FQGNSA. Between the trimmed V and J ends, which lost 4 bases and 3 bases, there was a span of 25 bases. DNA of the CDR3: TGTGCCAGCAGCTCCGCACTCGACTCTACAGGGCGGTTCTACAATGAGCAGTTCTTC. Translating gives CASSSALDSTGRFYNEQFF.

The rearrangement uses TRBV4-1 and TRBJ1-1, with D maybe TRBD1 (6 bases). Germline V gives CDR1 MGHRA, CDR2 YSYEKL. The germline V and J ends were trimmed by 2 bases and 6 bases, with 16 bases remaining between them. The CDR3 is 15 amino acids. The CDR3 loop is CASSQRTAKGAEAFF. CDR3 nucleotide sequence: TGCGCCAGCAGCCAAAGGACGGCAAAGGGGGCTGAAGCTTTCTTT.

V gene TRBV6-5 combines with J gene TRBJ1-2; possibly TRBD1 for D (6 bases). Germline V lookup: CDR1 MNHEY, CDR2 SVGAGI. The CDR3 totals 14 residues. Trimming shortened V by 5 bases and J by 3 bases, and 13 bases separated the two germline ends. The CDR3 here is CASSLRTGYYGYTF. DNA for the CDR3: TGTGCCAGCAGTCTACGAACAGGGTACTATGGCTACACCTTC.

V gene TRBV11-3 combines with J gene TRBJ2-7, with 7 positions matching TRBD2. The CDR3 has 15 residues. Trimming cost V 3 bases and J 6 bases; bases outside gene matches: 11. Germline loops: CDR1 SGHNT, CDR2 YENEEA. CDR3 region: CASSLGGWFACEQYF. CDR3 DNA: TGTGCCAGCAGCTTGGGAGGGTGGTTTGCCTGCGAGCAGTACTTC.

This clone was detected once. At the DNA level, this CDR3 is encoded by other sequences in the same sample as well. The genes are TRBV12-3 or TRBV12-4 and TRBJ2-3, with a possible D match to TRBD2 (6 bases). V shed 3 bases and J shed 3 bases, with 7 bases lying between them. The CDR3 is made up of 13 amino acids. The CDR3 DNA is TGTGCCAGCAGTTTCGGAGGGACAGATACGCAGTATTTT. It translates to CASSFGGTDTQYF.

This clone was counted only a few times. The chain joins TRBV5-6 to TRBJ1-5; D may be TRBD1 (5 bases). The germline CDR1 and CDR2 sequences are SGHDT and YYEEEE. Trimming shortened V by 0 bases and J by 1 base, and 17 bases separated the two germline ends. CDR3 length equals 18 residues. The DNA of the CDR3 is TGTGCCAGCAGCTTGGGAGTCGGGTACCGGGGGAGCAATCAGCCCCAGCATTTT. This codes for CASSLGVGYRGSNQPQHF.

V is TRBV19 and J is TRBJ1-4; no definite D call. The length of the CDR3 is 17 residues. V was trimmed by 2 bases and J by 4 bases, leaving 17 bases between them. Germline V CDR1 and CDR2: LNHDA, SQIVND (reference sequence). The DNA for the CDR3 is TGTGCCAGTAGTATATTGGCCGCCGGCGGTGTTAATGAAAAACTGTTTTTT. Its protein product is CASSILAAGGVNEKLFF.

This sequence joins TRBV30 and TRBJ1-1; possibly TRBD1 for D (5 bases). The germline V gene encodes CDR1 GTSNPN and CDR2 SVGIG (reference sequence). The CDR3 is made up of 14 amino acids. V was clipped by 2 bases and J by 4 bases, with 14 bases between them. CDR3 in amino acids: CAWSKRGGSTEAFF. CDR3 sequence (DNA): TGTGCCTGGAGTAAGAGGGGAGGGAGCACTGAAGCTTTCTTT.